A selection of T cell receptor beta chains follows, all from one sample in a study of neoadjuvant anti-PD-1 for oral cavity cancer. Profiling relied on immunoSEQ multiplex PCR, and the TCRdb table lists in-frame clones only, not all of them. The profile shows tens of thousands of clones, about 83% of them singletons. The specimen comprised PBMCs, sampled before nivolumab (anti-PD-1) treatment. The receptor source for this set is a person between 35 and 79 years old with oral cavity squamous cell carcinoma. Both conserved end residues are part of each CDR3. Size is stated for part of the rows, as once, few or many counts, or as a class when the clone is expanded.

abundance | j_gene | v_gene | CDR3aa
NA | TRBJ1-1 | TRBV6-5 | CASTWSGNTEAFF
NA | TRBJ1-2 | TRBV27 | CASSFSGSTWDTDGYTF
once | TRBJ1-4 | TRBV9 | CASGGTKGEKLFF
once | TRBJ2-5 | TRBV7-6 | CASSLEAGEETQYF
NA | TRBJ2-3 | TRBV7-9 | CASSPRGAASTDTQYF
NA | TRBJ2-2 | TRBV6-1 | CASSGRDSYTGELFF
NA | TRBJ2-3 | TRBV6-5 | CASSILTETDTQYF
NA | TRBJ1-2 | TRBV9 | CASSPDASVTNYGYTF
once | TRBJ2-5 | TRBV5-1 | CASSLPGEETQYF
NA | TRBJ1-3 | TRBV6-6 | CASTALLSGNTIYF
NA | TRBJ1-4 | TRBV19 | CASSTPDARRGSGEKLFF
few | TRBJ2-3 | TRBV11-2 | CASSLELATDTQYF
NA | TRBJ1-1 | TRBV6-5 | CATHPFGGTEAFF
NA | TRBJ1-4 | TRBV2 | CASSPGQGSEKLFF
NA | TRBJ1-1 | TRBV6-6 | CASSYSTGGTEAFF
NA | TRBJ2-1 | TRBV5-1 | CASRRSSLTYNEQFF
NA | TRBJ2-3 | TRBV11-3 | CASSLGGQTDTQYF
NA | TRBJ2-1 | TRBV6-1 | CASSGHLGSYNEQFF
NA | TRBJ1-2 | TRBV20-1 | CSASGQGGYTF
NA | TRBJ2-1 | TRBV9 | CARSLGGGGSYNEQFF
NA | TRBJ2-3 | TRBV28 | CASRFWTSGPDTQYF
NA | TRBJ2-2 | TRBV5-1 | CASSLGSGGAVNTGELFF
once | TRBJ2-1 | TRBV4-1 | CASSHYRGGLGEQFF
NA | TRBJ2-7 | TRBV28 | CASREGGTSSYEQYF
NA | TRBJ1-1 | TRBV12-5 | CASGLGQGSTEAFF
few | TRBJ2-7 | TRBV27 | CASSLLLPGTGRHEQYF